The 21 T cell receptor beta chains presented below share a single source sample, sequenced in a study of blood T cell repertoires in COVID-19. Profiled with immunoSEQ multiplex PCR; TCRdb holds only in-frame clones, not every one. The table has 100,000 to 120,000 clones, 70% to 80% seen once. The specimen sequenced was peripheral blood. Every receptor here comes from a woman aged 55-69 years with acute or convalescent COVID-19.

This clone was observed a few times. The rearrangement links TRBV19 to TRBJ2-7, with TRBD1 matching over 9 bases. This CDR3 spans 14 amino acids. Per the germline V gene, CDR1 is LNHDA and CDR2 is SQIVND (reference sequence). Trimming removed 7 bases from V and 4 bases from J; junction bases left unmatched: 8. The CDR3 bases are TGTGCCAGTAAGATGACAGGGGGTGGATACGAGCAGTACTTC. Translation gives CASKMTGGGYEQYF.

V usage is TRBV15 and J usage is TRBJ1-1; D is perhaps TRBD1 (5 bases). In germline, CDR1 is LNHNV, CDR2 YYDKDF (reference sequence). The CDR3 totals 14 residues. The V end was cut by 2 bases, the J end by 1 base, with 8 bases between. CDR3 region: CATSRPTGNTEAFF. The DNA for the CDR3 is TGTGCCACCAGCAGACCTACAGGGAACACTGAAGCTTTCTTT.

This rearrangement joins TRBV5-1 to TRBJ1-4; D unresolved. Between the trimmed V and J ends, which lost 0 bases and 7 bases, there was a span of 19 bases. Germline values: CDR1 SGHRS, CDR2 YFSETQ. CDR3 length: 17 amino acids. Written as DNA, the CDR3 is TGCGCCAGCAGCTTGGCCGGTTCCACTACTCGCCTTGAAAAACTGTTTTTT. Protein: CASSLAGSTTRLEKLFF. The full variable domain, in which reference TRBV5-1 and TRBJ1-4 provide the parts outside the CDR3, is KAGVTQTPRYLIKTRGQQVTLSCSPISGHRSVSWYQQTPGQGLQFLFEYFSETQRNKGNFPGRFSGRQFSNSRSEMNVSTLELGDSALYLCASSLAGSTTRLEKLFFGSGTQLSVL.

The chain couples TRBV7-2 to TRBJ1-6; 8 bases are shared with TRBD1. Per germline, CDR1 SGHTA and CDR2 FQGNSA. The V segment lost 3 bases and the J segment 10 bases; nucleotides outside the gene matches: 8. The CDR3 has 15 amino acids. The CDR3 region has the DNA TGTGCCAGCAGCTTGATCCGGGACAGGTACTCACCCCTCCACTTT. Its protein is CASSLIRDRYSPLHF.

J is TRBJ2-3 and V is TRBV24-1; no clear D. The V gene's germline CDR1 is KGHDR and CDR2 SFDVKD. Deletions cut 1 base from V and 7 bases from J, with 11 bases between. The CDR3 runs 14 residues. This chain's CDR3 is CATSDFRSSHTQYF. The CDR3 region has the DNA TGTGCCACCAGTGATTTTAGATCGTCGCATACGCAGTATTTT.

The CDR3 reads CASSLEQSLYGYTF. The CDR3 bases are TGTGCCAGCAGCTTGGAACAGAGCCTCTATGGCTACACCTTC. The chain employs TRBV5-6 and TRBJ1-2; no firm D call. The V end lost 0 bases, the J end lost 4 bases, and 10 bases lay between the germline ends. Germline V gene data show CDR1 as SGHDT and CDR2 as YYEEEE. The CDR3 is 14 residues long.

J is TRBJ2-2 and V is TRBV6-1; a weak D match, TRBD1 (5 bases). The CDR3 sequence is 14 residues long. Per the germline V gene, CDR1 is MNHNS and CDR2 is SASEGT. V was trimmed by 2 bases and J by 6 bases, leaving 10 bases between them. CDR3 DNA: TGTGCCAGCAGTGAACAGGGATACGCCGGGGAGCTGTTTTTT. As protein: CASSEQGYAGELFF.

The table lists this clone with a count of one. The V call is TRBV6-1, the J call TRBJ1-1; 8 nucleotides line up with TRBD1. J gave up 3 bases and V 5 bases, and 8 bases lay outside the gene matches. This CDR3 has 15 residues. Germline V gives CDR1 MNHNS, CDR2 SASEGT. CDR3 residues: CASSPLDRADTEAFF. The DNA for the CDR3 is TGTGCCAGCAGTCCACTGGACAGGGCAGACACTGAAGCTTTCTTT.

V gene TRBV4-2 combines with J gene TRBJ1-4; 10 bases map to TRBD1. Trimming at V came to 3 bases and at J to 8 bases, leaving 9 bases not matched to a gene. Germline V lookup: CDR1 LGHNA, CDR2 YNFKEQ. The CDR3 has 16 residues. The CDR3 loop is CASSHDLDRGGEKLFF. In nucleotides, the CDR3 is TGTGCCAGCAGCCACGACCTGGACAGGGGGGGAGAAAAACTGTTTTTT.

This chain connects TRBV2 to TRBJ1-2, with a possible D match to TRBD1 (5 bases). The CDR3 has 14 residues. CDR1 SNHLY and CDR2 FYNNEI come from the germline V gene. The germline V and J ends were trimmed by 4 bases and 7 bases, with 16 bases remaining between them. The CDR3 bases are TGTGCCAGCAGTGTAACCCCCGGGGGGGGTGGCTACACCTTC. This encodes CASSVTPGGGGYTF.

V usage is TRBV7-2 and J usage is TRBJ1-5; the match to TRBD1 covers 9 bases. Germline CDR1 and CDR2: SGHTA and FQGNSA. This CDR3 has 16 residues. With 4 bases clipped from V and 1 base from J, the junction kept 5 bases outside the gene matches. The CDR3 sequence is CASSYTGGASNQPQHF. The CDR3, as DNA: TGTGCCAGCAGCTATACAGGGGGCGCGAGCAATCAGCCCCAGCATTTT.

The chain is built from TRBV5-4 and TRBJ1-2; 10 bases align to TRBD1. Germline CDR1 SGHNT, CDR2 YYREEE (reference sequence). J was trimmed by 7 bases and V by 3 bases; bases with no gene match: 12. This CDR3 contains 16 residues. This chain's CDR3 is CASSSETGGLVGGYTF. The DNA for the CDR3 is TGTGCCAGCAGCTCAGAGACAGGGGGCTTAGTGGGTGGCTACACCTTC.

This clone counts as large. The rearrangement joins TRBV5-5 to TRBJ1-2, with D hard to call. Trimming removed 1 base from V and 0 bases from J, with 10 bases in between. Germline V gene sequence: CDR1 SGHKS, CDR2 YYEKEE (reference sequence). This CDR3 is 15 amino acids long. The CDR3 reads CASSLIGLSNYGYTF. The CDR3 DNA follows: TGTGCCAGCAGCTTGATTGGGCTATCTAACTATGGCTACACCTTC.

In DNA, the CDR3 is TGTGCCAGCAGTGGACAGGGGGCGGTTGGAGGGATCGGCTACACCTTC. It translates to CASSGQGAVGGIGYTF. The V and J genes are TRBV2 and TRBJ1-2; TRBD1 matches 10 bases. Germline assignment: CDR1 SNHLY and CDR2 FYNNEI. Trimming took 4 bases from V and 8 from J; bases not matched to a gene: 13. The CDR3 totals 16 residues.

The chain couples TRBV29-1 to TRBJ1-2, with a weak D call TRBD1 (6 bases). Germline assignment: CDR1 SQVTM and CDR2 ANQGSEA. V dropped 5 bases and J dropped 7 bases, with 14 bases sitting between them. The CDR3 spans 12 residues. For the CDR3, the DNA is TGCAGCGTTCACAGGGAGGGACGTGGCTACACCTTC. It encodes CSVHREGRGYTF.

The V gene is TRBV2, the J gene TRBJ1-1, with D hard to call. Germline V CDR1 and CDR2: SNHLY, FYNNEI. The CDR3 consists of 13 residues. The V end lost 1 base, the J end lost 1 base, and 4 bases lay between the germline ends. The CDR3 bases are TGTGCCAGCAGTGAAGAGAGGAACACTGAAGCTTTCTTT. This gives the protein CASSEERNTEAFF.

The chain is built from TRBV10-3 and TRBJ1-3; a weak D match, TRBD1 (5 bases). Trimming removed 11 bases at V and 0 bases at J, with 17 bases between. Germline V gene sequence: CDR1 ENHRY, CDR2 SYGVKD. CDR3 length equals 15 residues. The CDR3 DNA sequence: TGTGCCGGATCCAGGGCGTCGAGCTCTGGAAACACCATATATTTT. Residues: CAGSRASSSGNTIYF.

This clone was seen only a few times. The chain carries TRBV28 and TRBJ1-5, with 8 nucleotides matching TRBD1. Germline V gene lookup returns CDR1 MDHEN and CDR2 SYDVKM. This CDR3 has 14 residues. With 7 bases clipped from V and 11 bases from J, the junction kept 13 bases outside the gene matches. CDR3 bases: TGTGCCAGCACCGATTGGACAGGGAAGGATGCCCAGCATTTT. Protein sequence: CASTDWTGKDAQHF.

The chain has TRBV6-5 and TRBJ2-3, with a weak D call TRBD1 (6 bases). CDR1 is MNHEY and CDR2 is SVGAGI in the germline V gene. V was shortened by 7 bases and J by 4 bases, with 15 bases between the two germline ends. CDR3 length: 14 amino acids. In DNA form, the CDR3 reads TGTGCCAGCACCGATTGGACAGACGCAGATACGCAGTATTTT. It is translated as CASTDWTDADTQYF.

The rearrangement joins TRBV5-1 to TRBJ2-7; D is perhaps TRBD1 (6 bases). The V gene's germline CDR1 is SGHRS and CDR2 YFSETQ. The V end lost 4 bases, the J end lost 2 bases, and 10 bases lay between the germline ends. The CDR3 loop spans 13 amino acids. DNA of the CDR3: TGCGCCAGCAGCACGGACAGAACCTACGAGCAGTACTTC. This sequence encodes CASSTDRTYEQYF.

CDR3 sequence (DNA): TGTGCCAGCAGCCAACAGGGGATCTATGGCTACACCTTC. This gives the protein CASSQQGIYGYTF. This chain uses TRBV5-6 with TRBJ1-2; 7 positions match TRBD1. Germline lookup yields CDR1 SGHDT and CDR2 YYEEEE. The CDR3 covers 13 residues. V lost 4 bases and J lost 4; bases outside the gene matches: 4.